This entry concerns a single T cell receptor beta chain. Its target is not known. This CDR3 contains 15 residues. Germline V CDR1 and CDR2: SGHTA, FQGNSA. Losses at the gene ends were 6 bases for V and 5 bases for J; bases not matched to a gene: 12. The data belong to a study of blood T cells in healthy people across ages. Study findings and constraints: As age increased, TCR beta diversity per million T cells fell in a roughly linear fashion. Both higher diversity and more naive CD4+ cells marked long-lived donors when set against aged donors.

A sample-barcoded 5' primer and a J-beta primer mix were used in a second PCR of about 7 to 12 cycles. From the 5' RACE reads, TCRdb called clonotypes with MiXCR, one entry per CDR3 protein. The sample holds around 990,000 distinct CDR3 sequences, roughly two fifths seen once. The sequence was collected from a man aged 18 to 30 in good health. The gene calls are TRBV7-2 and TRBJ2-5; 7 bases match TRBD1. Specimen: blood. CDR3 sequence reads: CASRGVDRVWETQYF. For the CDR3, the DNA is TGTGCCAGCAGGGGAGTAGACAGGGTATGGGAGACCCAGTACTTC.